The present entry profiles one T cell receptor beta chain with its context. Germline assignment: CDR1 SEHNR and CDR2 FQNEAQ (reference sequence). The CDR3 extends over 13 amino acids. V lost 11 bases to trimming and J lost 4 bases; unmatched junction nucleotides: 4. This specimen belongs to a study of blood T cell repertoires in COVID-19. Study-wide background: Both acute and convalescent COVID-19 samples were obtained from the United States, Italy and Spain. PBMCs, B-cell-depleted T cells, or T cells were the source of the cDNA or gDNA that made up the material.

As originally analysed: Amplification with reference gene primers provided the estimates of nucleated cell counts. Profiled with immunoSEQ multiplex PCR; TCRdb holds only in-frame clones, not every one. For V, J and clone size, that table is used; D and trimming come from the DNA. Of fewer than 200,000 clones detected, about nine tenths appear once; the ten largest clones hold about a fifth. The sample was peripheral blood. This TCR was sampled from a man between 65 and 80 years old with active or convalescent COVID-19. The chain combines TRBV7-9 with TRBJ2-6; TRBD2 matches at 8 bases. The CDR3, as DNA: TGTGCCGCGGGGGGATCAGGGGCCAACGTCCTGACTTTC. It is translated as CAAGGSGANVLTF.